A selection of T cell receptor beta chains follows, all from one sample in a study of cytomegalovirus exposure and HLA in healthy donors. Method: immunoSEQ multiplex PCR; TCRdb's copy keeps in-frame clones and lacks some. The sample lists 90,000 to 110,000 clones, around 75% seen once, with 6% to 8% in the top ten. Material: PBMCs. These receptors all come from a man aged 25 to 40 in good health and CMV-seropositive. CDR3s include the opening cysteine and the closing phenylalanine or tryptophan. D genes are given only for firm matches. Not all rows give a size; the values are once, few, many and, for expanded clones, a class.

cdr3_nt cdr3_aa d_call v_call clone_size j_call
TGCGCCAGCAAACAGCGGACAGGGGGCACAGATACGCAGTATTTT CASKQRTGGTDTQYF TRBD1 TRBV5-1 once TRBJ2-3
TGTGCCAGCAGTGACTCTAATAGAAACACTGAAGCTTTCTTT CASSDSNRNTEAFF - TRBV6-4 - TRBJ1-1
TGCGCCAGCAGCTTGAAAGGGGGGGACACCGGGGAGCTGTTTTTT CASSLKGGDTGELFF - TRBV5-1 - TRBJ2-2
TGTGCCTGGACCTTTACCGGGACTCCCTATGGCTACACCTTC CAWTFTGTPYGYTF - TRBV30 - TRBJ1-2
TGTGCCAGCAGCTCGGGGACTAGGTACAATGAGCAGTTCTTC CASSSGTRYNEQFF TRBD2 TRBV7-2 - TRBJ2-1
TGTGCCATCAGCGACCCGGGGCGCGGGGGCGGCTACACCTTC CAISDPGRGGGYTF - TRBV10-3 - TRBJ1-2
TGCAGCCTACAGGGGAACTATGGCTACACCTTC CSLQGNYGYTF TRBD1 TRBV20-1 - TRBJ1-2
TGTGCCAGCAGTTACCGAGGGATCAGCAGGGATACGCAGTATTTT CASSYRGISRDTQYF - TRBV6-6 once TRBJ2-3
TGTGCCAGCAGCCCCGGGGCGGGGGTCCAGGATGAGCAGTTCTTC CASSPGAGVQDEQFF TRBD2 TRBV27 - TRBJ2-1
TGTGCCAGCAGCTTGGGACAGGACACTGAAGCTTTCTTT CASSLGQDTEAFF - TRBV5-6 - TRBJ1-1